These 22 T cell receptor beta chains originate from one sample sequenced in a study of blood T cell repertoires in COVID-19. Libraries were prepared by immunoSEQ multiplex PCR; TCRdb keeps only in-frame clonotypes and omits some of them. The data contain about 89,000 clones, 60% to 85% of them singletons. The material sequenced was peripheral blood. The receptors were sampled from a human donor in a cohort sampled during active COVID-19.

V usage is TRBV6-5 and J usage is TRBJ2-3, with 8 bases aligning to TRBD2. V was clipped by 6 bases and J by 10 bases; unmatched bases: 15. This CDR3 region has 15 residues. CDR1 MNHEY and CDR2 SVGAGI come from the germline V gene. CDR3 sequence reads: CASRDSGTSRSAQYF. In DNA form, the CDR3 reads TGTGCCAGCAGAGACTCCGGGACTAGTCGCTCGGCGCAGTATTTT.

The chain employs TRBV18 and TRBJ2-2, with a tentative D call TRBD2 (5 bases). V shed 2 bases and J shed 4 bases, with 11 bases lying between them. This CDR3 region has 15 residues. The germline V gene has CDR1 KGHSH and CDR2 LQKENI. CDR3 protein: CASSPTAGGTGELFF. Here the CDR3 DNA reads TGTGCCAGCTCACCAACCGCAGGAGGCACCGGGGAGCTGTTTTTT.

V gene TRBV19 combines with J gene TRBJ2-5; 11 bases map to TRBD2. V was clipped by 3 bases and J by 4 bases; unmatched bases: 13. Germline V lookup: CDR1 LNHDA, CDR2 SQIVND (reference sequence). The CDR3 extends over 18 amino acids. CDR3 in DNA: TGTGCCAGTAGTATCCGTTCGACTAGCGGGATACGAGGAGAGACCCAGTACTTC. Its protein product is CASSIRSTSGIRGETQYF.

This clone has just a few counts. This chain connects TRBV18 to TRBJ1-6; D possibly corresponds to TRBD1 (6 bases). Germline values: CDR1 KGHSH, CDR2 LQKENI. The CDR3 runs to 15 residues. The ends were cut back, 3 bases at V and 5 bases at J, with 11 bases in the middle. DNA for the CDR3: TGTGCCAGCTCACCGGGCAGGGGCCATAATTCACCCCTCCACTTT. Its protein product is CASSPGRGHNSPLHF.

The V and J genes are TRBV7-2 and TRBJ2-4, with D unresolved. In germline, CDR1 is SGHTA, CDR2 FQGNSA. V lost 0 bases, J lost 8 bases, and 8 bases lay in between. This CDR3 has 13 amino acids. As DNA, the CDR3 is TGTGCCAGCAGCTTAGCCGGTCCCGACATTCAGTACTTC. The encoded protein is CASSLAGPDIQYF.

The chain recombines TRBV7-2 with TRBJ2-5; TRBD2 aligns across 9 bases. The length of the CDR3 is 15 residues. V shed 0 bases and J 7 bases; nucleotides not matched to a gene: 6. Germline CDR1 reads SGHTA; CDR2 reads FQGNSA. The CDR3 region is CASSLASGSWGTQYF. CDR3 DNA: TGTGCCAGCAGCTTAGCTAGCGGGAGTTGGGGGACCCAGTACTTC.

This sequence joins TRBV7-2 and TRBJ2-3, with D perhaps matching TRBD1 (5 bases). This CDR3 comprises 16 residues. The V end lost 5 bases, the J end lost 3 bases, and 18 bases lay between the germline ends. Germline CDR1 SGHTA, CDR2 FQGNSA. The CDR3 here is CASSGAMGLVTDTQYF. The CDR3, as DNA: TGTGCCAGCAGCGGGGCGATGGGGCTAGTGACAGATACGCAGTATTTT.

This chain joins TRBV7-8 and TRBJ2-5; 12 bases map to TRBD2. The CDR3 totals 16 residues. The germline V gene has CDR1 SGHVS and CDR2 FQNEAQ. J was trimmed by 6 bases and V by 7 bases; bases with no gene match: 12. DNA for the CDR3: TGTGCCAGCACCGCACTACTAGCGGGAGGTTTGAAGACCCAGTACTTC. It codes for CASTALLAGGLKTQYF.

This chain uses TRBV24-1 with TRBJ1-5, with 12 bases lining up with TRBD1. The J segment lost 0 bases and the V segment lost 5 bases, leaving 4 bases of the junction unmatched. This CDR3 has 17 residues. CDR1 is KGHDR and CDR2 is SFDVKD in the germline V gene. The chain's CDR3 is CATSGDRGLNSNQPQHF. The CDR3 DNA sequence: TGTGCCACCAGTGGGGACAGGGGGCTAAATAGCAATCAGCCCCAGCATTTT.

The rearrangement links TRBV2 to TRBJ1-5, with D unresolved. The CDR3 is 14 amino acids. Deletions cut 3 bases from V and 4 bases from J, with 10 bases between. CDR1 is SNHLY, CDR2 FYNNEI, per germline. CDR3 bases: TGTGCCAGCAGTGAGCCAGGCTGGAATCAGCCCCAGCATTTT. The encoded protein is CASSEPGWNQPQHF.

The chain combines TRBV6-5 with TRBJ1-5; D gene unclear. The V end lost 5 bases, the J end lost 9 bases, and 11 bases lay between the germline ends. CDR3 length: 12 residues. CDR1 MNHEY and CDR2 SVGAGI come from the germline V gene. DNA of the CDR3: TGTGCCAGCAGTAAACCCGGCGGGCCCCAGCATTTT. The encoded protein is CASSKPGGPQHF.

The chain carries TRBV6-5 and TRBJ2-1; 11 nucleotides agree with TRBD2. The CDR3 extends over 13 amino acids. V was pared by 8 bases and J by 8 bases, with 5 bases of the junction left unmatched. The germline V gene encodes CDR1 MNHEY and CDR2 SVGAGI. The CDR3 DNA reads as TGTGCCAGCGGGACTAGCGGTATCTATGAGCAGTTCTTC. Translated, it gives CASGTSGIYEQFF.

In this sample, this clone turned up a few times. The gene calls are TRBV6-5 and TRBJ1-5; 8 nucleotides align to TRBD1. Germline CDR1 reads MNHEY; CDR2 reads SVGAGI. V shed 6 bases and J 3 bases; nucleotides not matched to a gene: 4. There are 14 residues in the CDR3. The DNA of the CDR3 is TGTGCCAGCAGAGACAGGGGTGACAATCAGCCCCAGCATTTT. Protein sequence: CASRDRGDNQPQHF.

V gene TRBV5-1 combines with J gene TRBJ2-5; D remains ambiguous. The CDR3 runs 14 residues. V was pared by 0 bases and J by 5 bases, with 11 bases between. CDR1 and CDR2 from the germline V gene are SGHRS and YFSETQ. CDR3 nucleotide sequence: TGCGCCAGCAGCTTGGAAGGCGGTGGCGAGACCCAGTACTTC. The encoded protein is CASSLEGGGETQYF.

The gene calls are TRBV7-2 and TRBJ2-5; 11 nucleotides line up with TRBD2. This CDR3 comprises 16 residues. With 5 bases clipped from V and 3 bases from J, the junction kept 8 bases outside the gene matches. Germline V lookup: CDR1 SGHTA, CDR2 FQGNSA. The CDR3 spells CASSHAGTSGKETQYF. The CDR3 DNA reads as TGTGCCAGCAGCCACGCCGGGACTAGCGGAAAAGAGACCCAGTACTTC.

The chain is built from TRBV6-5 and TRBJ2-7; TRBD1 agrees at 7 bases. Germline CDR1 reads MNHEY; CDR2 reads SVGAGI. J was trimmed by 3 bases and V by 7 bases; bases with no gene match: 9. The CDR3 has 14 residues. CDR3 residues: CASTPGQTFYEQYF. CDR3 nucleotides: TGTGCCAGCACACCGGGACAGACTTTCTACGAGCAGTACTTC.

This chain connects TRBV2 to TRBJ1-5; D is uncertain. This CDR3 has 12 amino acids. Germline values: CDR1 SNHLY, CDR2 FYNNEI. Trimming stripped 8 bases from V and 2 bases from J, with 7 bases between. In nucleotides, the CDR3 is TGTGCCAGCGACTATGGCAATCAGCCCCAGCATTTT. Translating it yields CASDYGNQPQHF. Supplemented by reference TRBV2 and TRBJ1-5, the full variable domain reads EPEVTQTPSHQVTQMGQEVILRCVPISNHLYFYWYRQILGQKVEFLVSFYNNEISEKSEIFDDQFSVERPDGSNFTLKIRSTKLEDSAMYFCASDYGNQPQHFGDGTRLSIL.

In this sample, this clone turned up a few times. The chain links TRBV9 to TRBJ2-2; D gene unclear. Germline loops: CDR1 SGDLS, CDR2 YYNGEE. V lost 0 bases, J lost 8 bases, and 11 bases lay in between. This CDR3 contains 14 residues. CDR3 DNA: TGTGCCAGCAGCGTAGTTGTGACACCGGGGGAGCTGTTTTTT. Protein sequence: CASSVVVTPGELFF.

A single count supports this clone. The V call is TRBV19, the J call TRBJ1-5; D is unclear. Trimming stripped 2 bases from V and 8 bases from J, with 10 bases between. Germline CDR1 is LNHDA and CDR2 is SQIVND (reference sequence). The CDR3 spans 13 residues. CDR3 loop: CASSISSHEPQHF. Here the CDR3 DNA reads TGTGCCAGTAGTATATCCAGTCACGAGCCCCAGCATTTT.

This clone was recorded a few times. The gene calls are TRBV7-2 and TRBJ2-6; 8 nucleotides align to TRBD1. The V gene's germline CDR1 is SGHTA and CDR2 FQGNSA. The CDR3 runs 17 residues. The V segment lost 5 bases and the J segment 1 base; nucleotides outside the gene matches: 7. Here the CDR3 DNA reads TGTGCCAGCAGCGCGCCGGGACAGGCTTCTGGGGCCAACGTCCTGACTTTC. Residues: CASSAPGQASGANVLTF.

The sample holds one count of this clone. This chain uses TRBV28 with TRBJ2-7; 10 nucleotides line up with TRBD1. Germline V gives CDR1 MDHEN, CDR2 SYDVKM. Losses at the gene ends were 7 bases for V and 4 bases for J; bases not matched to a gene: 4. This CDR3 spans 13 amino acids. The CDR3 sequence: CASIRTGGYEQYF. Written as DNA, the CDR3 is TGTGCCAGCATTAGGACAGGGGGTTACGAGCAGTACTTC.

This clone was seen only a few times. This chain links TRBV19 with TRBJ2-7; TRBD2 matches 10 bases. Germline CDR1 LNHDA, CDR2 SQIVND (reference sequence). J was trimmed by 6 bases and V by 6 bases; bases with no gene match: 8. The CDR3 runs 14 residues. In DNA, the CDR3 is TGTGCCAGTAGAAAAAGCGGGAGGGCCGGCGAGCAGTACTTC. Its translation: CASRKSGRAGEQYF.